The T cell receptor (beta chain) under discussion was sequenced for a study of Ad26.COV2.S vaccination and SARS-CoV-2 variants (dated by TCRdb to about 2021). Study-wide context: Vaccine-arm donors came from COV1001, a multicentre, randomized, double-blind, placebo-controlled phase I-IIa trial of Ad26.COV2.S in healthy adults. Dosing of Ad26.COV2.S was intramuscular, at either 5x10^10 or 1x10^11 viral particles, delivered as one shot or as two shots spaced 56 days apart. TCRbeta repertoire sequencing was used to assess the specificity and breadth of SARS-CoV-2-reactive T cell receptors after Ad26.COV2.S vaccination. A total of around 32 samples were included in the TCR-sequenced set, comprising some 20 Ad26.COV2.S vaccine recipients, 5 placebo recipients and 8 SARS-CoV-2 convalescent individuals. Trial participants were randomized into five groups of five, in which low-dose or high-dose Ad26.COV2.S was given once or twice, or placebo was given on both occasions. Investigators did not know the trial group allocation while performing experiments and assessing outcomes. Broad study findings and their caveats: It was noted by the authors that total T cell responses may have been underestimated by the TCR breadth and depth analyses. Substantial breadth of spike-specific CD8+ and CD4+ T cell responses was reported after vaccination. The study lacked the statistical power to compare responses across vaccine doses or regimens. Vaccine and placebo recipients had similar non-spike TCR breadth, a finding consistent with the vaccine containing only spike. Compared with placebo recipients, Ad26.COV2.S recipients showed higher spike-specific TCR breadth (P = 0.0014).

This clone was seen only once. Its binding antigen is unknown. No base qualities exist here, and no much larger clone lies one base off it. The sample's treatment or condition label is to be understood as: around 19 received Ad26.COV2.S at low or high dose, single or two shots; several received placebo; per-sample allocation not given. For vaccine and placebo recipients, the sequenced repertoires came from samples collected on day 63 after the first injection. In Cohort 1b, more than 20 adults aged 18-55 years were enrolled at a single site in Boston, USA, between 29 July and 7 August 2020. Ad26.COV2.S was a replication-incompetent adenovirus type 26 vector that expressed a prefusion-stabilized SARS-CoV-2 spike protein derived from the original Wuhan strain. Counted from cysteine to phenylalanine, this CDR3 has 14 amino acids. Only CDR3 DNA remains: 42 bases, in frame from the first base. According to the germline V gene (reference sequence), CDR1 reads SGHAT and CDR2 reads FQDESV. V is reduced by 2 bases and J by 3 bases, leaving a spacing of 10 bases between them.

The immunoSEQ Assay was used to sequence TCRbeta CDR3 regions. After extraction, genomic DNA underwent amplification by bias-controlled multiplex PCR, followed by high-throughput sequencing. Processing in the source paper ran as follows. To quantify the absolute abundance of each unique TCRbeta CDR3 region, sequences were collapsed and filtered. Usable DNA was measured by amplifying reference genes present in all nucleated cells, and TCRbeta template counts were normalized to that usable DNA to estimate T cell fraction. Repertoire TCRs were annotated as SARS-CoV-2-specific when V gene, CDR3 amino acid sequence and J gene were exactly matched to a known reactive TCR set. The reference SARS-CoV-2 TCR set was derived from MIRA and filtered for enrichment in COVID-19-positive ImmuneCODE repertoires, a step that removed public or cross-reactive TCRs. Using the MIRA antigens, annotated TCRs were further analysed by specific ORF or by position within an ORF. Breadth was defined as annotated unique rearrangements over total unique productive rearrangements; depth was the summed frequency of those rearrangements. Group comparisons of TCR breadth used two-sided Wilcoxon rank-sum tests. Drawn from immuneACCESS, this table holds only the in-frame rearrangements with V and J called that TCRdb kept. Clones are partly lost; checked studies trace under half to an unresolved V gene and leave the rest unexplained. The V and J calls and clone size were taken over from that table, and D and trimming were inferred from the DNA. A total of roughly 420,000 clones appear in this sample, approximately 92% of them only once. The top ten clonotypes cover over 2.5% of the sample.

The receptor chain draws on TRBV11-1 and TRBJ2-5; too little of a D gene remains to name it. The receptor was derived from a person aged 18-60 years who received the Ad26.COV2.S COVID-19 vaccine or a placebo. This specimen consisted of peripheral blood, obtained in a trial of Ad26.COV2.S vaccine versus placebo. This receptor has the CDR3 CASSLLIGEETQYF. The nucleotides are TGTGCCAGCAGCTTACTTATCGGTGAAGAGACCCAGTACTTC.